Listed below are T cell receptor beta chains from one sample, sequenced in a study of T-cell reconstitution after alpha-beta-depleted transplantation in children. TCRdb redid the calling of the PCR reads with MiXCR, one entry per CDR3 protein. Among roughly 17,000 distinct CDR3 sequences listed, 9.5% to 15% were seen once. Sequenced material: PBMCs, mostly from graft donor cells, taken 180 days after TCRalphabeta/CD19-depleted stem cell transplant. The receptors shown here come from a boy in the first two years of life who had a stem cell transplant for Wiskott-Aldrich syndrome, so the T cells may come from the graft donor. The CDR3 runs from the conserved cysteine through the conserved F or W. D genes are given only for firm matches. Not all rows give a size; the values are once, few, many and, for expanded clones, a class.

TGCGCCAGCAGCCAAGTAATAGCGGGGGTTCACTACAATGAGCAGTTCTTC	CASSQVIAGVHYNEQFF	TRBD2	few	17	TRBJ2-1	TRBV4-1
TGTGCCAGCAGCCGCTTGATGGCGCCAACTCACAATTCACCCCTCCACTTT	CASSRLMAPTHNSPLHF	-	-	17	TRBJ1-6	TRBV6-1
TGTGCCAGCAGCTTTTTGGCCGGGAGGGCCGGGGAGCAGTTCTTC	CASSFLAGRAGEQFF	TRBD2	many	15	TRBJ2-1	TRBV5-6
TGTGCCAGCAGCCAAGCCCTAGCGGACAATGAGCAGTTCTTC	CASSQALADNEQFF	TRBD2	-	14	TRBJ2-1	TRBV4-2
TGTGCCAGCAGCCTACAGGGGGCGTCCTACAATGAGCAGTTCTTC	CASSLQGASYNEQFF	TRBD1	once	15	TRBJ2-1	TRBV6-2/TRBV6-3
TGCGCCAGCAGCCAAGAGGTCAGGACAGGGACGGAGACCCAGTACTTC	CASSQEVRTGTETQYF	TRBD1	-	16	TRBJ2-5	TRBV4-3
TGTGCCAGCAGTCCGCCGGGACAGAGCAATCAGCCCCAGCATTTT	CASSPPGQSNQPQHF	TRBD1	few	15	TRBJ1-5	TRBV7-9
TGTGCCAGTAGGCCCAGGGGGCGGACTAATGAAAAACTGTTTTTT	CASRPRGRTNEKLFF	TRBD1	few	15	TRBJ1-4	TRBV19
TGTGCCAGCAGCCTCAAGGCCTATGGCTACACCTTC	CASSLKAYGYTF	-	many	12	TRBJ1-2	TRBV5-6
TGTGCCAGCAGCAGCCCCCCCCCTAGCGGGAGGTATACAGATACGCAGTATTTT	CASSSPPPSGRYTDTQYF	TRBD2	-	18	TRBJ2-3	TRBV11-1
TGCAGTGCTAGAGATCTATCCGAGCAGTACTTC	CSARDLSEQYF	-	few	11	TRBJ2-7	TRBV20-1
TGTGCCAGCAGCAGGGGGCACTCGGGGCGCGAGCAGTACTTC	CASSRGHSGREQYF	TRBD1	-	14	TRBJ2-7	TRBV11-2
TGCAGTGCTAGAGACCCGACGGGGGACCAAGAGACCCAGTACTTC	CSARDPTGDQETQYF	-	few	15	TRBJ2-5	TRBV20-1
TGCAGTGCTAGTTTAGTAAGGCTACCAGATACGCAGTATTTT	CSASLVRLPDTQYF	-	-	14	TRBJ2-3	TRBV20-1
TGTGCCAGCAGACTGGGGTGGGCCGGATACTACGAGCAGTACTTC	CASRLGWAGYYEQYF	-	-	15	TRBJ2-7	TRBV5-7
TGCGCCAGCAGCCAAGTTGACGGGCCTTGGCCCCAGCATTTT	CASSQVDGPWPQHF	-	many	14	TRBJ1-5	TRBV4-1
TGTGCCAGCAACACCGGGACTAGCGGGGGCGAGCAGTACTTC	CASNTGTSGGEQYF	TRBD2	-	14	TRBJ2-7	TRBV6-1
TGTGCCAGCAGCTTAGGTAGTGTCGCCTACAATGAGCAGTTCTTC	CASSLGSVAYNEQFF	-	many	15	TRBJ2-1	TRBV11-1
TGTGCCAGCAGTGAGGGCCTAGATACGCAGTATTTT	CASSEGLDTQYF	-	few	12	TRBJ2-3	TRBV2
TGTGCCAGTAGTTGGCGGAATGAGCAGTTCTTC	CASSWRNEQFF	-	few	11	TRBJ2-1	TRBV19
TGTGCCAGCTCACCCCGACAGGGCCAAGAGACCCAGTACTTC	CASSPRQGQETQYF	TRBD1	few	14	TRBJ2-5	TRBV18
TGTGCCAGCAGTTTTTCCGGGGAGCTGTTTTTT	CASSFSGELFF	-	few	11	TRBJ2-2	TRBV12-3/TRBV12-4
TGTGCCAGCAGCCCCCGGGGCCGAAATTCACCCCTCCACTTT	CASSPRGRNSPLHF	-	many	14	TRBJ1-6	TRBV12-3/TRBV12-4
TGCGCCAGCAGCTACGGACTAGCGGGAGGGACTGAGCAGTTCTTC	CASSYGLAGGTEQFF	TRBD2	few	15	TRBJ2-1	TRBV5-1
TGTGCCAGCAGCTTGCTCCCCGGGAGTCATGCCTACAATGAGCAGTTCTTC	CASSLLPGSHAYNEQFF	-	-	17	TRBJ2-1	TRBV5-6
TGTGCCAGCAGCCAAGACTTACGTCGGGGGGCGCAGGTGTATGGCTACACCTTC	CASSQDLRRGAQVYGYTF	-	many	18	TRBJ1-2	TRBV3-1
TGTGCCAGCAAGGACCCGGGGGCCAATCAGCCCCAGCATTTT	CASKDPGANQPQHF	-	few	14	TRBJ1-5	TRBV28
TGTGCCAGCAGCCCGGCAGTGGAGCAAGAGACCCAGTACTTC	CASSPAVEQETQYF	-	-	14	TRBJ2-5	TRBV7-2
TGTGCCAGCAGCTTAGCCAGCCTGAACTCCTACAATGAGCAGTTCTTC	CASSLASLNSYNEQFF	-	few	16	TRBJ2-1	TRBV7-2
TGTGCCAGCAGTTTAAATGGACTAGCCACAGATACGCAGTATTTT	CASSLNGLATDTQYF	TRBD2	many	15	TRBJ2-3	TRBV12-3/TRBV12-4
TGTGCCAGCAGCCTTTTCGGACAGGGCTCTTACAATGAGCAGTTCTTC	CASSLFGQGSYNEQFF	TRBD1	few	16	TRBJ2-1	TRBV3-1
TGTGCCAGCAGACCCCAAGGGGGCGGGAGGGCTGACGAGCAGTACTTC	CASRPQGGGRADEQYF	TRBD2	many	16	TRBJ2-7	TRBV6-5
TGTGCCAGCAGTTTTGGAGGGAACACTGAAGCTTTCTTT	CASSFGGNTEAFF	-	few	13	TRBJ1-1	TRBV12-3/TRBV12-4
TGTGCCAGCAGCTTAGTAGGTAGCGGGAAGGAGACCCAGTACTTC	CASSLVGSGKETQYF	TRBD2	few	15	TRBJ2-5	TRBV7-2
TGTGCCAGCAGCCCAAGGGCAGGGGCTGGGACTGGAAACACCATATATTTT	CASSPRAGAGTGNTIYF	-	many	17	TRBJ1-3	TRBV7-6
TGCAGTGCTAGATCCGGGGAGAACACAGATACGCAGTATTTT	CSARSGENTDTQYF	-	many	14	TRBJ2-3	TRBV20-1
TGCGCCAGCAGCCCCGGACTAGCGGAAATCTTTAATGAGCAGTTCTTC	CASSPGLAEIFNEQFF	TRBD2	few	16	TRBJ2-1	TRBV5-1
TGTGCCAGCAGTTACACAGATACGCAGTATTTT	CASSYTDTQYF	-	once	11	TRBJ2-3	TRBV2
TGTGCCAGCAGCTTGGGGGGGCTAGCGGGTCCCAGCTCCTACAATGAGCAGTTCTTC	CASSLGGLAGPSSYNEQFF	TRBD2	many	19	TRBJ2-1	TRBV5-4
TGTGCCAGCAGTTTATTTCCACACCCCGGGACAGAGAATTCACCCCTCCACTTT	CASSLFPHPGTENSPLHF	TRBD1	many	18	TRBJ1-6	TRBV27
TGCAGTGCTTCACTAGCGGGAGGCCACTACGAGCAGTACTTC	CSASLAGGHYEQYF	TRBD2	-	14	TRBJ2-7	TRBV20-1
TGTGCCAGCGGTCAGGGGGTCTATGGCTACACCTTC	CASGQGVYGYTF	TRBD1	many	12	TRBJ1-2	TRBV12-3/TRBV12-4
TGCGCCAGCAGCCGGGACAGGGGGAACACCGGGGAGCTGTTTTTT	CASSRDRGNTGELFF	TRBD1	many	15	TRBJ2-2	TRBV5-1
TGTGCCAGCAGTGAGATAACAAGCACAGATACGCAGTATTTT	CASSEITSTDTQYF	-	many	14	TRBJ2-3	TRBV2
TGCGCCAGCAGCTCGCTAGCGGGTACAGATACGCAGTATTTT	CASSSLAGTDTQYF	TRBD2	-	14	TRBJ2-3	TRBV5-1
TGTGCCAGCAGCGTAGAAGGACTGCCTAATGAAAAACTGTTTTTT	CASSVEGLPNEKLFF	-	-	15	TRBJ1-4	TRBV9